Sequencing of this TCR beta chain was carried out in a study of identical twins (dated by TCRdb to the mid-2010s). At the level of the whole study: To test whether fetal clonotypes persist, this study deep-sequenced TCR alpha and beta repertoires from monozygotic twins, from unrelated adults of various ages, and from cord blood. To rule out contamination, replicate twin experiments were performed at different times with different library preparation protocols.

Every donor was a healthy Caucasian. Three pairs of female monozygotic twins, all aged 18 to 29 years, were included in the twin cohort. Using Miltenyi CD45RO+ enrichment and human naive T-cell isolation kits, memory (CD45RO+) and naive T cells were isolated from PBMC. The research as a whole found: Compared with coincidental sharing between unrelated individuals, out-of-frame TCR alpha sequences shared between twins had an excess of sequences with low generation probability. Abundant cord blood beta clonotypes had fewer insertions, young adult naive repertoires showed a similar but weaker trend, and memory repertoires showed no such trend. Recombination models systematically underestimated out-of-frame TCR alpha sharing in monozygotic twins but agreed with sharing between unrelated individuals. Because the same donors could not be followed over many years, the conclusions relied on cross-sectional statistical analysis. Excess twin sharing in beta out-of-frame sequences was weaker because fewer shared sequences lowered the signal-to-noise ratio. Invariant T cells such as MAIT and iNKT could partly confound zero-insertion analyses, though diverse VJ usage argued against this for most clonotypes.

Library method: 5' RACE. The sample was run on an Illumina HiSeq 2000. Template switching introduced a universal primer binding site; the final cDNA contained a unique molecular identifier, enabling accurate counting of TCR cDNA molecules. Specific primers in the conserved constant-segment region were used to synthesize first-strand cDNA for the TCR alpha and beta chains. To control for contamination, every cDNA library carried two barcodes: a SMART-Mk sample barcode plus Illumina barcodes. Two successive PCR steps introduced TruSeq adapter sequences along with Illumina sample barcodes. TCR alpha and beta cDNA libraries were sequenced on the Illumina HiSeq platform with custom primers. Per the authors' processing: Unique molecular identifiers were extracted from raw reads with MiGEC, and CDR3 positions were determined with MiXCR. For each individual, recombination models were inferred using an EM algorithm with the repgenHMM and IGoR tools. The analysis of shared clonotypes was done with the tcR package in R, with sharing normalized by the product of cloneset sizes. To study raw recombination free of thymic and clonal selection effects, out-of-frame nonproductive sequences were analyzed. The public reads were reprocessed in TCRdb via fastp at Q25 and MiXCR, keeping in-frame beta chains. For every CDR3 protein sequence, its rows merge into one entry that carries the most common genes and DNA. These V and J calls originate from TCRdb's pipeline instead of the authors' own analysis. Within this sample are about 240,000 distinct CDR3 sequences, with more than 9.5% of them counted one time only. Of the sample, roughly 4.2% is held by the ten largest clones.

Deletion took 0 bases off V and 5 bases off J, with a span of 11 bases between the germline ends. Including the terminal cysteine and phenylalanine, the CDR3 comprises 14 residues. Of the read, only the CDR3 DNA is kept; its 42 bases are in frame from base 1. CDR1 is given as LGHDT and CDR2 as YNNKEL, both from the germline V gene (reference sequence). The sample holds many counts of this clonotype. Its antigen target is currently unknown. No qualities accompany the bases; no much larger clone lies one base away. These data were also filed under a second study, of yellow fever vaccine responses in identical twins. Per that second paper: According to the authors, the vaccine-induced T cell response in identical twins seemed to be partly convergent and partly specific to each individual. The study precisely tracked vaccine-responding T cell clones in identical twins.

Sequencing was performed on memory (CD45RO+) T cells sorted from blood. The cell subset or site label here, explained by the study, means: CD45RO+ enriched T cells. The clonotype originates from a woman under 30 in good health. The V gene is TRBV3-1 and the J gene is TRBJ2-7; the D segment cannot be called with confidence. The nucleotide sequence is TGTGCCAGCAGCCAAGATCTTGTGGTGGACGAGCAGTACTTC. This sequence encodes CASSQDLVVDEQYF.